The subject of this entry is one T cell receptor beta chain. Its target is unknown. The record originates from a study of T cell repertoires in cytomegalovirus infection. The overall study: Matching HLA type and CMV infection were both indicated by public TCR beta signatures.

V lost 2 bases to trimming and J lost 4 bases, with 14 bases between them. The germline V gene has CDR1 SGHVS and CDR2 FQNEAQ. This CDR3 is built from 15 residues. TCRdb re-derived calls from the reads in MiXCR, one entry per CDR3 protein. The data hold around 540,000 distinct CDR3 sequences, with 30% to 40% observed a single time. This sequence was found in a human donor in good health (CMV status not recorded). Some clones in this sample may be carry-over from other donors' samples. The material was cultured PBMCs, obtained from culture after CMV antigen stimulation. The rearrangement joins TRBV7-8 to TRBJ1-2, with TRBD1 as a possible D gene (5 bases). The CDR3 loop reads CASSLSGTAVYGYTF. The DNA of the CDR3 is TGTGCCAGCAGCTTATCCGGGACCGCCGTCTATGGCTACACCTTC.